The 19 T cell receptor beta chains listed next were all sequenced from one sample in a study of shared clonotypes between healthy human individuals. Profiling relied on immunoSEQ multiplex PCR, and the TCRdb table lists in-frame clones only, not all of them. Of about 730,000 clones in the sample, 72% are singletons; the top ten hold 1.8%. The sample consisted of memory CD4+ T cells sorted from blood. Subset of the sample: CD45RA-negative fraction. These receptors originate from a woman under 40 in good health.

This clone was counted once. The chain joins TRBV29-1 to TRBJ2-7, with D maybe TRBD1 (5 bases). The CDR3 is 14 amino acids. The V gene's germline CDR1 is SQVTM and CDR2 ANQGSEA. Trimming removed 6 bases at V and 3 bases at J, with 18 bases between. The chain's CDR3 is CSVVDGTRVYEQYF. The CDR3 DNA follows: TGCAGCGTAGTAGACGGAACCAGGGTCTACGAGCAGTACTTC.

This clone has just a few counts. The chain uses TRBV5-5 and TRBJ2-2; D may correspond to TRBD1 or TRBD2 (5 bases each). Trimming removed 7 bases from V and 1 base from J, with 11 bases in between. The germline CDR1 and CDR2 sequences are SGHKS and YYEKEE (reference sequence). This CDR3 region has 14 residues. As DNA, the CDR3 is TGTGCCAGCTCCGGGACGGGGAACACCGGGGAGCTGTTTTTT. The encoded protein is CASSGTGNTGELFF.

The chain joins TRBV18 to TRBJ1-1; D remains ambiguous. Trimming took off 0 bases at V and 1 base at J, with 9 bases between the two ends. The CDR3 spans 15 residues. The germline CDR1 and CDR2 sequences are KGHSH and LQKENI. The DNA of the CDR3 is TGTGCCAGCTCACCACCAGGGATTCGGAACACTGAAGCTTTCTTT. Its translation: CASSPPGIRNTEAFF. Looking up the rest from reference TRBV18 and TRBJ1-1 gives the full variable domain: NAGVMQNPRHLVRRRGQEARLRCSPMKGHSHVYWYRQLPEEGLKFMVYLQKENIIDESGMPKERFSAEFPKEGPSILRIQQVVRGDSAAYFCASSPPGIRNTEAFFGQGTRLTVV.

In this sample, this clone turned up once. At the DNA level, this CDR3 is encoded by other sequences in the same sample as well. The J gene is TRBJ1-1, the V gene TRBV7-3, with D unresolved. Germline V gives CDR1 SGHTA, CDR2 FQGTGA. The CDR3 has 13 amino acids. Trimming cost V 2 bases and J 5 bases, with 9 bases left between them. The CDR3 bases are TGTGCCAGCAGCTTACAAGGTGATACTGAAGCTTTCTTT. It specifies CASSLQGDTEAFF.

This rearrangement joins TRBV1 to TRBJ2-3; the table assigns TRBD2, which was not confirmed against the DNA. TRBV1 is classified as a pseudogene. The CDR3 length is 23 residues. The CDR3 DNA follows: TGCACCAGCAGCCAAGATAGGATCGAGACTAGCGGGAGGAACTATTCTAGCACAGATACGCAGTATTTT. As protein: CTSSQDRIETSGRNYSSTDTQYF.

In DNA form, the CDR3 reads TGTGCCAGCTCACCATCATCAGGCCTCGACACTGAAGCTTTCTTT. Translating it yields CASSPSSGLDTEAFF. The chain has TRBV18 and TRBJ1-1; D is uncertain. The V gene's germline CDR1 is KGHSH and CDR2 LQKENI. CDR3 length: 15 residues. Trimming left V 2 bases short and J 3 bases short, with 13 bases between.

This chain joins TRBV18 and TRBJ2-1; 9 nucleotides agree with TRBD1. The CDR3 consists of 14 residues. CDR1 and CDR2 (germline): KGHSH, LQKENI. Germline trimming cut 5 bases from V and 8 bases from J; bases unmatched to any gene: 7. CDR3 sequence: CASSSNTGGDEQFF. The CDR3 DNA is TGTGCCAGCTCATCGAACACAGGGGGCGATGAGCAGTTCTTC.

The chain has TRBV7-9 and TRBJ2-7; D unresolved. V lost 2 bases and J lost 1, with 9 bases in between. There are 14 residues in the CDR3. Germline-derived CDR1 and CDR2 are SEHNR and FQNEAQ (reference sequence). The CDR3 region is CASSLSTLSYEQYF. The DNA for the CDR3 is TGTGCCAGCAGCTTATCGACACTTTCCTACGAGCAGTACTTC.

The CDR3 region is CASSLAQRRANEQFF. The CDR3 bases are TGTGCCAGCAGCTTGGCCCAGCGGAGGGCCAATGAGCAGTTCTTC. The rearrangement uses TRBV5-8 and TRBJ2-1; TRBD2 might be the D (6 bases). The CDR3 consists of 15 residues. With 0 bases removed from V and 6 bases from J, the gap between germline ends came to 13 bases. Germline loops: CDR1 SGHTS, CDR2 YDEGEE.

The gene calls are TRBV25-1 and TRBJ2-3; tentative D call: TRBD1 (5 bases). V was trimmed by 5 bases and J by 6 bases, leaving 12 bases between them. The CDR3 is 13 residues long. Per germline, CDR1 MGHDK and CDR2 SYGVNS. For the CDR3, the DNA is TGTGCCAGCAGTAAGCCGACAGACGATACGCAGTATTTT. Its protein product is CASSKPTDDTQYF.

The chain combines TRBV7-9 with TRBJ2-5, with a possible D match to TRBD2 (7 bases). The CDR3 extends over 14 amino acids. The V end was cut by 5 bases, the J end by 5 bases, with 15 bases between. Germline CDR1 and CDR2: SEHNR and FQNEAQ (reference sequence). In DNA form, the CDR3 reads TGTGCCAGCAGCCCTCGGGGGGCGGTGGAGACCCAGTACTTC. It specifies CASSPRGAVETQYF. Looking up the rest from reference TRBV7-9 and TRBJ2-5 gives the full variable domain: DTGVSQNPRHKITKRGQNVTFRCDPISEHNRLYWYRQTLGQGPEFLTYFQNEAQLEKSRLLSDRFSAERPKGSFSTLEIQRTEQGDSAMYLCASSPRGAVETQYFGPGTRLLVL.

The J gene is TRBJ2-3, the V gene TRBV5-1, with TRBD1 identical over 8 bases. This CDR3 is 15 amino acids long. Germline trimming cut 4 bases from V and 5 bases from J; bases unmatched to any gene: 9. Germline CDR1 reads SGHRS; CDR2 reads YFSETQ. CDR3 in DNA: TGCGCCAGCAGCCCCGGACAGGGCGGGGTAGATACGCAGTATTTT. It specifies CASSPGQGGVDTQYF.

The chain recombines TRBV6-5 with TRBJ1-1; D is perhaps TRBD1 (6 bases). Looked up from germline, CDR1 is MNHEY and CDR2 is SVGAGI. V was cut by 6 bases and J by 5 bases, with 19 bases left in between. The CDR3 sequence is 15 residues long. CDR3 nucleotide sequence: TGTGCCAGCAGCCGGGAGGCAGGGGCTCGGACTGAAGCTTTCTTT. This gives the protein CASSREAGARTEAFF.

The chain is built from TRBV10-2 and TRBJ1-6; D remains ambiguous. Per germline, CDR1 WSHSY and CDR2 SAAADI. The V end lost 0 bases, the J end lost 10 bases, and 10 bases lay between the germline ends. The CDR3 covers 14 residues. Written as DNA, the CDR3 is TGCGCCAGCAGTGAGTCAGTCGAGGACTCACCCCTCCACTTT. Protein product: CASSESVEDSPLHF.

The chain is built from TRBV27 and TRBJ1-5; the D is unclear. Germline CDR1 reads MNHEY; CDR2 reads SMNVEV (reference sequence). Trimming cost V 2 bases and J 1 base, with 9 bases left between them. This CDR3 is 15 amino acids long. The CDR3 sequence: CASSLKGPSNQPQHF. Written as DNA, the CDR3 is TGTGCCAGCAGTTTAAAGGGCCCAAGCAATCAGCCCCAGCATTTT.

The CDR3 bases are TGTGCCAGTAGCGGTAGTAGGAATGAGCAGTTCTTC. The encoded protein is CASSGSRNEQFF. This chain joins TRBV19 and TRBJ2-1; no clear D. The CDR3 covers 12 residues. Per germline, CDR1 LNHDA and CDR2 SQIVND (reference sequence). V lost 6 bases to trimming and J lost 7 bases, with 10 bases between them.

The gene calls are TRBV19 and TRBJ2-5; 11 bases match TRBD2. The trim removed 7 bases at V and 0 bases at J, leaving 4 bases unmatched. The germline V gene encodes CDR1 LNHDA and CDR2 SQIVND (reference sequence). The CDR3 length is 15 residues. CDR3 protein: CASNSGREYQETQYF. DNA of the CDR3: TGTGCCAGTAATAGCGGGAGGGAGTACCAAGAGACCCAGTACTTC.

The gene calls are TRBV6-6 and TRBJ1-1; D unclear. CDR1 and CDR2 (germline): MNHNY, SVGAGI (reference sequence). Trimming pared 4 bases from V and 1 base from J, leaving 13 bases between. This CDR3 is 15 amino acids long. The CDR3 is CASSSPHRQNTEAFF. In DNA form, the CDR3 reads TGTGCCAGCAGTTCCCCACATCGCCAGAACACTGAAGCTTTCTTT.

V is TRBV2 and J is TRBJ1-5; no clear D gene. CDR1 and CDR2 from the germline V gene are SNHLY and FYNNEI. This CDR3 has 18 residues. Trimming removed 3 bases from V and 2 bases from J, with 20 bases in between. The chain's CDR3 is CASSDGVMGTFGNQPQHF. The CDR3 DNA reads TGTGCCAGCAGTGACGGGGTTATGGGTACGTTCGGCAATCAGCCCCAGCATTTT.